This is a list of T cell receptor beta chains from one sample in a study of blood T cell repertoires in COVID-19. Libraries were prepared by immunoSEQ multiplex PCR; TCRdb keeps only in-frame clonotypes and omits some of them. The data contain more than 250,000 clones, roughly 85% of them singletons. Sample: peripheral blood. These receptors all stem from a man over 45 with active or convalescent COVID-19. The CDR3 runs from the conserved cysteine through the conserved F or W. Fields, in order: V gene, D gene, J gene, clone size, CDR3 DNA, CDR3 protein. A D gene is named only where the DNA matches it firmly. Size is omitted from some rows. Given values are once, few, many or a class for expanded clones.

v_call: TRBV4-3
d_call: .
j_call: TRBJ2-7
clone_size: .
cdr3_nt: TGCGCCAGCAGCCAAGCCCTAGGACAGTACGAGCAGTACTTC
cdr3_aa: CASSQALGQYEQYF

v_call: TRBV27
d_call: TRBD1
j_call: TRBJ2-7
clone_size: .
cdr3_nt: TGTGCCAGCAGGGGGATGGACAGGGGTAAATTCTACGAGCAGTACTTC
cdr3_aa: CASRGMDRGKFYEQYF

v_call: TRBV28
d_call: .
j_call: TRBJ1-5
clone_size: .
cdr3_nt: TGTGCCAGCAGTTCGCTTCTGTGGCCACCCCATCAGCCCCAGCATTTT
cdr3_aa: CASSSLLWPPHQPQHF

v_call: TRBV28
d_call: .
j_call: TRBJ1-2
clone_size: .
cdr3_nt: TGTGCCAGCAGTTTATCGACAGTCGCTCATGGCTACACCTTC
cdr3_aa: CASSLSTVAHGYTF

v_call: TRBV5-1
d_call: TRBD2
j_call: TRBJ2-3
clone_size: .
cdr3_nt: TGCGCCAGCAAACCCGAACTTAGCGGGAGCACAGATACGCAGTATTTT
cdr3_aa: CASKPELSGSTDTQYF

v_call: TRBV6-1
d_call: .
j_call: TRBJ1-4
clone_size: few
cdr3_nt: TGTGCCAGCAGTGACCCTCGGCAGGGGAATGAAAAACTGTTTTTT
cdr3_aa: CASSDPRQGNEKLFF

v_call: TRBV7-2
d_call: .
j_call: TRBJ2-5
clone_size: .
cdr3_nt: TGTGCCAGCAGCTTTTCCTATTCAGAGACCCAGTACTTC
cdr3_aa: CASSFSYSETQYF

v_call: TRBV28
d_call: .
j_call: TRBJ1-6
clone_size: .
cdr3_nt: TGTGCCAGCAGTGCAGGGAATAATTCACCCCTCCACTTT
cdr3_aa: CASSAGNNSPLHF

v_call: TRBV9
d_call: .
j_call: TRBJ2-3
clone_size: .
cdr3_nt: TGTGCCAGCAGCGGAGGGGACTTCACAGATACGCAGTATTTT
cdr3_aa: CASSGGDFTDTQYF

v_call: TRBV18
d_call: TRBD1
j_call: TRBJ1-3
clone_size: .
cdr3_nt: TGTGCCAGCTCACTAGGACAGGGGTACTCTGGAAACACCATATATTTT
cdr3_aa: CASSLGQGYSGNTIYF

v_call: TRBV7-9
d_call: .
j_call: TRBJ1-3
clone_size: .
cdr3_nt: TGTGCCAGCAGACATACACAGGGCCCTGGAAACACCATATATTTT
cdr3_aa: CASRHTQGPGNTIYF

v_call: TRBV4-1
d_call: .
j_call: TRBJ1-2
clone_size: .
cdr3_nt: TGCGCCAGCAGCCCCTCCGGGGCAGGCGCTATGGGAGGTGGCTACACCTTC
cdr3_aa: CASSPSGAGAMGGGYTF

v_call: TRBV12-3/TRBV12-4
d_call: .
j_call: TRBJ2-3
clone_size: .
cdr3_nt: TGTGCCAGCAGTTCTAAAGATACGCAGTATTTT
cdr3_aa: CASSSKDTQYF

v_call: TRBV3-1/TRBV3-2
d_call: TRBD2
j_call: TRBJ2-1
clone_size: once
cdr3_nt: TGTGCCAGCAGCCAGGGACTAGCGGGTTCCAATGAGCAGTTCTTC
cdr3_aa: CASSQGLAGSNEQFF

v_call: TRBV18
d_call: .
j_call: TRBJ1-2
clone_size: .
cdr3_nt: TGTGCCAGCTCACCGGACAGCAACACCTATGGCTACACCTTC
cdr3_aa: CASSPDSNTYGYTF

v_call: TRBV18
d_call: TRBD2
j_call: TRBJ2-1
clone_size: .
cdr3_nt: TGTGCCAGCTCACCGGCGGGAGGAAGCTCCTACAATGAGCAGTTCTTC
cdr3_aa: CASSPAGGSSYNEQFF

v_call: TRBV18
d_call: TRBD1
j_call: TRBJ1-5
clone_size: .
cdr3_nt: TGTGCCAGCTCACGGGGAACAGGGGAGCCCCAGCATTTT
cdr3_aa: CASSRGTGEPQHF

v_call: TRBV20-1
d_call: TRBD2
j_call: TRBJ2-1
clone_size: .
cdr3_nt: TGCAGTGCTAGTGGGACTAGCGGGCATTACAATGAGCAGTTCTTC
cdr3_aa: CSASGTSGHYNEQFF

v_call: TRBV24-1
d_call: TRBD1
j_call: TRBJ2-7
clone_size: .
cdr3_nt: TGTGCCACCAGTGCAGGACAGGGGGCTACCTACGAGCAGTACTTC
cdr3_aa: CATSAGQGATYEQYF

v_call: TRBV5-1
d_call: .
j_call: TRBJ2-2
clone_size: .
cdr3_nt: TGCGCCAGCAGCCTAATGAGTAGTGGTTCCGGGGAGCTGTTTTTT
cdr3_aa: CASSLMSSGSGELFF

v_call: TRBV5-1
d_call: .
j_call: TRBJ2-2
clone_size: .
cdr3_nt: TGCGCCAGCAGCTTGGCTCACTATACCGGGGAGCTGTTTTTT
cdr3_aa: CASSLAHYTGELFF

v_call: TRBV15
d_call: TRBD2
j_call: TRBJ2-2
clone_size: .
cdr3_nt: TGTGCCACCAGCTCAGCAACTAGCGGGAGGATCACCGGGGAGCTGTTTTTT
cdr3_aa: CATSSATSGRITGELFF

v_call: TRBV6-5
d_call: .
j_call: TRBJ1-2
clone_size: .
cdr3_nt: TGTGCCAGCAGGGGACACGCCGGTGGCTACACCTTC
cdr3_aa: CASRGHAGGYTF

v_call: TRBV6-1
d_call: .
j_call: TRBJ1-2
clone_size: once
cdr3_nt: TGTGCCAGCAGTGAAGACTACAGGGAGCACTATGGCTACACCTTC
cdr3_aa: CASSEDYREHYGYTF

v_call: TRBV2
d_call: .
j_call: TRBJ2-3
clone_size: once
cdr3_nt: TGTGCCAGCAGTTCGAGTATCGGACTAGATACGCAGTATTTT
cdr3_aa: CASSSSIGLDTQYF

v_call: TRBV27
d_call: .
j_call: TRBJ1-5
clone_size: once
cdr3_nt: TGTGCCAGCAGTTTTTCAGACAATCAGCCCCAGCATTTT
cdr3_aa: CASSFSDNQPQHF

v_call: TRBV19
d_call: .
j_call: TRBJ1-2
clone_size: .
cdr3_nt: TGTGCCAGTAGTAACCCCCGGACACCTGGGGGCTACACCTTC
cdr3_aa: CASSNPRTPGGYTF

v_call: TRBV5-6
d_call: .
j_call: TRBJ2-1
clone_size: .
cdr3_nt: TGTGCCAGCAGTTTTAAACCGCAGAATGAGCAGTTCTTC
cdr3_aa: CASSFKPQNEQFF

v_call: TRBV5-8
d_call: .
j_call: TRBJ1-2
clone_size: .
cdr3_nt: TGTGCCAGCAACCCCCCAGGAATTAACTATGGCTACACCTTC
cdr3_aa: CASNPPGINYGYTF

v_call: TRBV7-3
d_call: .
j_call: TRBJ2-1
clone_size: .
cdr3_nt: TGTGCCAGCAGCTCCCGGTTGAGCAATGAGCAGTTCTTC
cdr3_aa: CASSSRLSNEQFF

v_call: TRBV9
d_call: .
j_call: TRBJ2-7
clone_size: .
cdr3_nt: TGTGCCAGCAGCGTAGGTCAGGGTTTCTACGAGCAGTACTTC
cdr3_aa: CASSVGQGFYEQYF

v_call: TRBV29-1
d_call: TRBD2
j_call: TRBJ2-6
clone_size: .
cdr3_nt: TGCAGCGTTCTAGCGGGAGGACTGGGGGCCAACGTCCTGACTTTC
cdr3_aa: CSVLAGGLGANVLTF

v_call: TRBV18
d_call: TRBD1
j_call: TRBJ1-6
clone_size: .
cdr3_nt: TGTGCCAGCTCACCTAAAGGGACAGCTAATTCACCCCTCCACTTT
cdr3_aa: CASSPKGTANSPLHF

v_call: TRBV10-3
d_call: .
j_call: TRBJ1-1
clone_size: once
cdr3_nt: TGTGCCATCAGTGCCCACACGGCAGGGGCCACTGAAGCTTTCTTT
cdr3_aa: CAISAHTAGATEAFF

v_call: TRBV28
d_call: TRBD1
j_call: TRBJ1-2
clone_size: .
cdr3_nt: TGTGCCAGCAGGTTCACCGGGACAGGGCTCGGCTACACCTTC
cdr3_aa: CASRFTGTGLGYTF

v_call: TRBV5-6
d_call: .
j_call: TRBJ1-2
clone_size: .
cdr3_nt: TGTGCCAGCAGCCCTGAGGCTTACTATGGCTACACCTTC
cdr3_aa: CASSPEAYYGYTF

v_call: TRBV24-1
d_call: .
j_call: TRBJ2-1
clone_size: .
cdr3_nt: TGTGCCACCAGTGATTTCTACGGTGAGCAGTTCTTC
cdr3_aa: CATSDFYGEQFF

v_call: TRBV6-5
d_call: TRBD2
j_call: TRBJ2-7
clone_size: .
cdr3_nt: TGTGCCAGCAGTAAGGAGCGGGAGGTCTACGAGCAGTACTTC
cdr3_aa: CASSKEREVYEQYF

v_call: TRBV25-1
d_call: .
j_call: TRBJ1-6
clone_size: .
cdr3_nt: TGTGCCAGCAGTCCCGGGGGGAGCTCCTATAATTCACCCCTCCACTTT
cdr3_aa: CASSPGGSSYNSPLHF

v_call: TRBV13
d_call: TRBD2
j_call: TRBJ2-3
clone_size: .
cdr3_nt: TGTGCCAGCAGCTTAGTGGGACTAGCGGACACAGATACGCAGTATTTT
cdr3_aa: CASSLVGLADTDTQYF

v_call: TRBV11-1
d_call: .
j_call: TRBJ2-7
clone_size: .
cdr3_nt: TGTGCCAGCGCTAAAGCAGGGGATCACGAGCAGTACTTC
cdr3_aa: CASAKAGDHEQYF

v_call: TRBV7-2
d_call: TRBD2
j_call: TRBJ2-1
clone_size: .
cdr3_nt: TGTGCCAGCAGCCCTGGACTAGCGGTACGCAATGAGCAGTTCTTC
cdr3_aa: CASSPGLAVRNEQFF

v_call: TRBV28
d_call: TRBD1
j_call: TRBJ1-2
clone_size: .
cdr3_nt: TGTGCCAGCAGCTTTACCTTGTTGACAGGGGGGATCTATGGCTACACCTTC
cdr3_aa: CASSFTLLTGGIYGYTF

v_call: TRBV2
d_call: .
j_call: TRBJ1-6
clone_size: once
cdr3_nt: TGTGCCAGCAGTGAAGGGGCAGGGGCGCTACACCTTTCTTCACCCCTCCACTTT
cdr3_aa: CASSEGAGALHLSSPLHF

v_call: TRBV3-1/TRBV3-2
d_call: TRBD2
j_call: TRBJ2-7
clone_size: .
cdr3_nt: TGTGCCAGCAGCCAAGTCTCCGCCGGGACTAGCTACGAGCAGTACTTC
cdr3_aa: CASSQVSAGTSYEQYF

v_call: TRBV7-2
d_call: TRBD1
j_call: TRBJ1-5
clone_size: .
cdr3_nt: TGTGCCAGCAGCCTCGGACAGGGTGTCGGTCAGCCCCAGCATTTT
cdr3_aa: CASSLGQGVGQPQHF

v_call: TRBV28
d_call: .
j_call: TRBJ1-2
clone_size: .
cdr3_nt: TGTGCCAGCAGCTTGAACCCAGGGATGAGCTACACCTTC
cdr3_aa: CASSLNPGMSYTF

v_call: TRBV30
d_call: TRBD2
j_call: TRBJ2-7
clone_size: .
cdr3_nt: TGTGCCTGGAGTAGACTAGCGGGATACCACGAGCAGTACTTC
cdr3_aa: CAWSRLAGYHEQYF

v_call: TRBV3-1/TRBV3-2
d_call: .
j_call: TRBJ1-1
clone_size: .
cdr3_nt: TGTGCCAGCAGCCAAGACAAGGGCAGGGCAGCCGGAACTGAAGCTTTCTTT
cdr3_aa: CASSQDKGRAAGTEAFF

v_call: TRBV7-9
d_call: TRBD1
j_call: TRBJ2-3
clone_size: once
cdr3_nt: TGTGCCAGCAGCCCCGGGGGACAGGAGGTGGATACGCAGTATTTT
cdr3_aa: CASSPGGQEVDTQYF

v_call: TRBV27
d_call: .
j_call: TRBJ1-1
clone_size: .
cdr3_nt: TGTGCCAGCAGTTTAACAGGGCTCATGAACACTGAAGCTTTCTTT
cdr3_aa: CASSLTGLMNTEAFF

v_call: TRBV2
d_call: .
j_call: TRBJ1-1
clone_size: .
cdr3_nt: TGTGCCAGCAGCCTGGACACAGAAGCTTTCTTT
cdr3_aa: CASSLDTEAFF

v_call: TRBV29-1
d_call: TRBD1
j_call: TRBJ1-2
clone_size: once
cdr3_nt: TGCAGCGTTGACGGACAGGACTATGGCTACACCTTC
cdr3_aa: CSVDGQDYGYTF

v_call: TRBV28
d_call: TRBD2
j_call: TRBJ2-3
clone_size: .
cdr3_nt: TGTGCCAGCAGTCCCCTAGCGGTAGGGACCACAGATACGCAGTATTTT
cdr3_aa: CASSPLAVGTTDTQYF